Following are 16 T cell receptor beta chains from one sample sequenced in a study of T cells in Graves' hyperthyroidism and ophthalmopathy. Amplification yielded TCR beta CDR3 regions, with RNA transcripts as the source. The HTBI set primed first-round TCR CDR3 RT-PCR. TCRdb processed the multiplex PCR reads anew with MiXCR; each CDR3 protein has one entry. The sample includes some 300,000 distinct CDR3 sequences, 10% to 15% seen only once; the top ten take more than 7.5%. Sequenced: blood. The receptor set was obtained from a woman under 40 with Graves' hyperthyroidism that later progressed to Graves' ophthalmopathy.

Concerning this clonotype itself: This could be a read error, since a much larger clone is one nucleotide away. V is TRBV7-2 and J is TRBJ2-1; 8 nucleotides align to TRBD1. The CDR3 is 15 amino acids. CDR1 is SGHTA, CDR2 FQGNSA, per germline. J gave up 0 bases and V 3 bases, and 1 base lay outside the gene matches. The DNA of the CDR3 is TGTGCCAGCAGCTTGGACAGGGCCTCCTACAATGAGCAGTTCTTC. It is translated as CASSLDRASYNEQFF. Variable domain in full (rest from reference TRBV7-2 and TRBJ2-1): GAGVSQSPSNKVTEKGKDVELRCDPISGHTALYWYRQSLGQGLEFLIYFQGNSAPDKSGLPSDRFSAERTGGSVSTLTIQRTQQEDSAVYLCASSLDRASYNEQFFGPGTRLTVL.

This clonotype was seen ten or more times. The CDR3 is CASSRYGTAYGYTF. The DNA for the CDR3 is TGTGCCAGCAGCAGATACGGGACGGCCTATGGCTACACCTTC. This chain links TRBV13 with TRBJ1-2; perhaps TRBD1 as D (5 bases). Trimming took 5 bases from V and 4 from J, leaving 14 bases between them. The CDR3 runs 14 residues. CDR1 and CDR2 (germline): PRHDT, FYEKMQ (reference sequence).

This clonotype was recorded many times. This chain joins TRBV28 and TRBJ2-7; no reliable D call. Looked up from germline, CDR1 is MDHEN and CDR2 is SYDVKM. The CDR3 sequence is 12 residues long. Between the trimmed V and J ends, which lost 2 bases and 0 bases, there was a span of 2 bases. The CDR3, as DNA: TGTGCCAGCAGTTTACTCTCCTACGAGCAGTACTTC. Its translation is CASSLLSYEQYF.

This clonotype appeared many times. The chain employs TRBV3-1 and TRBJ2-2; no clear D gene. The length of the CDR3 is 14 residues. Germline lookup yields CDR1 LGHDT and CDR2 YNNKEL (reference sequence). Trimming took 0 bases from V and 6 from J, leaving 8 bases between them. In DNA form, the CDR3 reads TGTGCCAGCAGCCAAGATCATCCTCCCGGGGAGCTGTTTTTT. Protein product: CASSQDHPPGELFF.

This CDR3 reads CASSPQGEGEQFF. DNA for the CDR3: TGTGCCAGCAGCCCTCAGGGCGAGGGTGAGCAGTTCTTC. The rearrangement links TRBV5-8 to TRBJ2-1; either TRBD1 or TRBD2 may fit D (5 bases each). V was clipped by 4 bases and J by 9 bases, with 14 bases between them. The CDR3 is made up of 13 amino acids. Germline loops: CDR1 SGHTS, CDR2 YDEGEE.

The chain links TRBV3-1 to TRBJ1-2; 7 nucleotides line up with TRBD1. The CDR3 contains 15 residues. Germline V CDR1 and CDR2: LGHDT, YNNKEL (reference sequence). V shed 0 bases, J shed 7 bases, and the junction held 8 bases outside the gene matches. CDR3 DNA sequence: TGTGCCAGCAGCCAAGATGGCAGGGGGAGCGGTGGCTACACCTTC. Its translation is CASSQDGRGSGGYTF.

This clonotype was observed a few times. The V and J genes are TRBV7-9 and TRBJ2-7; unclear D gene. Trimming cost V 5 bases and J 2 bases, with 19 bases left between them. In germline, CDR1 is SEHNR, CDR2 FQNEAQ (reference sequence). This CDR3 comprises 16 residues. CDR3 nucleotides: TGTGCCAGCAGCCTCGCCGCAGGTGTAACGACCTACGAGCAGTACTTC. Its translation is CASSLAAGVTTYEQYF.

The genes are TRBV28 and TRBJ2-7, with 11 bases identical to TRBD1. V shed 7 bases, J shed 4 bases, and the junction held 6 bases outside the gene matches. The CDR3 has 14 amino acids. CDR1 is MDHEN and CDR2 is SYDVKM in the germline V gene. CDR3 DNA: TGTGCCAGCAACCCGGACAGGGGGCTGTACGAGCAGTACTTC. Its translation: CASNPDRGLYEQYF.

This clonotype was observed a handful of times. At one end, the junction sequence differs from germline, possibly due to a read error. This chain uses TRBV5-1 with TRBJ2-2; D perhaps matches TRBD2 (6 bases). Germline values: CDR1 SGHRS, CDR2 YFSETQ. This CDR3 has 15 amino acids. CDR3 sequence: CASSSGSANTGELFF. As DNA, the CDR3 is TGTGCCAGCAGCTCCGGGAGCGCGAACACCGGGGAGCTGTTTTTT.

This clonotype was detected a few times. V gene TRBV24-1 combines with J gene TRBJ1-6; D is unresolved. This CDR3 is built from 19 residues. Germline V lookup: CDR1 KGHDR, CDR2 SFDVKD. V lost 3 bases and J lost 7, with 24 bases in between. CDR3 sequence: CATSDDALPGGIWNSPLHF. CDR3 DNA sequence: TGTGCCACCAGTGATGATGCCTTACCAGGAGGGATATGGAATTCACCCCTCCACTTT.

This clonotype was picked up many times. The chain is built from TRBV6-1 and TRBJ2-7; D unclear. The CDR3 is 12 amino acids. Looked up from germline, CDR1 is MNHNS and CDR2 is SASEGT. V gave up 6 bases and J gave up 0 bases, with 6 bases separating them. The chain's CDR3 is CASRPFSYEQYF. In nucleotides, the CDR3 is TGTGCCAGCAGACCATTCTCCTACGAGCAGTACTTC.

The CDR3 loop reads CSASPGTSGDTQYF. CDR3 nucleotide sequence: TGCAGTGCTAGTCCCGGGACTAGCGGAGATACGCAGTATTTT. V gene TRBV20-1 combines with J gene TRBJ2-3; 11 nucleotides agree with TRBD2. The CDR3 is 14 amino acids. Germline CDR1 and CDR2: DFQATT and SNEGSKA (reference sequence). J lost 5 bases, V lost 3 bases, and 4 bases had no gene match.

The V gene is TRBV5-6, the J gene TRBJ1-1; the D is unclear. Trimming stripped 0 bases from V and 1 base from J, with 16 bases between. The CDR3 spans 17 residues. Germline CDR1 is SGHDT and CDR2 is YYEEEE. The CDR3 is CASSLETWQRANTEAFF. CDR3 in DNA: TGTGCCAGCAGCTTGGAGACTTGGCAGCGAGCGAACACTGAAGCTTTCTTT.

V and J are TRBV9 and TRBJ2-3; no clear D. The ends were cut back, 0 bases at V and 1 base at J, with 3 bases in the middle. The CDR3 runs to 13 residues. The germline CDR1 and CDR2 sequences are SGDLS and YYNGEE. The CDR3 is CASSVDGTDTQYF. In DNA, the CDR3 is TGTGCCAGCAGCGTAGACGGCACAGATACGCAGTATTTT.

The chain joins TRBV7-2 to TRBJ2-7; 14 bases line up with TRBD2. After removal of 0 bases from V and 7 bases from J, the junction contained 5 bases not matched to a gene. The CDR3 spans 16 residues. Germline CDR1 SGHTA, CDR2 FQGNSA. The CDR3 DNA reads TGTGCCAGCAGCTTAGCCGGAGGACTAGCGGGGGGAGAGCAGTACTTC. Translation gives CASSLAGGLAGGEQYF.

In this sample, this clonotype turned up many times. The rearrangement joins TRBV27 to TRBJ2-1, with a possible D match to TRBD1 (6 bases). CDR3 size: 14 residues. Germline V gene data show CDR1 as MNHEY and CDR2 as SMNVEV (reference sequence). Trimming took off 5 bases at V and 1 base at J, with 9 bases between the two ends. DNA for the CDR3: TGTGCCAGCAGTGTACAGGGATCCTACAATGAGCAGTTCTTC. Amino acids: CASSVQGSYNEQFF.